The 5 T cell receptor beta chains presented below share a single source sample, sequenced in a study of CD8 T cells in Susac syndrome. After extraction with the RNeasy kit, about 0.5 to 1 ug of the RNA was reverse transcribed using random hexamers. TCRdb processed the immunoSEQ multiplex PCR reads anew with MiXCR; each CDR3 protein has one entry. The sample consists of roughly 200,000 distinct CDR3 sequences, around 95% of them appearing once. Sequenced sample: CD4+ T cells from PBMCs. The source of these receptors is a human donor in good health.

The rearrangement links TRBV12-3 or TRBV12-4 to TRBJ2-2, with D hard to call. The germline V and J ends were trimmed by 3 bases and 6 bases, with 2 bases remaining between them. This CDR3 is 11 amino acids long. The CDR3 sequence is CASSFSGELFF. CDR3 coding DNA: TGTGCCAGCAGTTTTTCCGGGGAGCTGTTTTTT.

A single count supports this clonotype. In DNA form, the CDR3 reads TGCAGTGCCACCACCCCGGACGCAGCCCTCTACGAGCAGTACGTC. Its protein product is CSATTPDAALYEQYV. The genes are TRBV20-1 and TRBJ2-7; D is unclear. The ends were cut back, 6 bases at V and 3 bases at J, with 21 bases in the middle. This CDR3 comprises 15 residues. Germline CDR1 reads DFQATT; CDR2 reads SNEGSKA (reference sequence).

CDR3 region: CASSARQGSEYEQYF. The CDR3 DNA reads TGTGCCAGCAGCGCAAGACAGGGGTCGGAGTACGAGCAGTACTTC. This rearrangement joins TRBV9 to TRBJ2-7; 8 bases agree with TRBD1. Germline-derived CDR1 and CDR2 are SGDLS and YYNGEE. J was trimmed by 4 bases and V by 3 bases; bases with no gene match: 9. The CDR3 is 15 amino acids.

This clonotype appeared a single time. This CDR3 is CASSSTTGEQYF. The CDR3 DNA is TGTGCCAGCAGCTCGACTACGGGAGAGCAGTACTTC. The chain is built from TRBV14 and TRBJ2-7, with D perhaps TRBD2 (5 bases). Trimming took off 5 bases at V and 7 bases at J, with 12 bases between the two ends. This CDR3 has 12 amino acids. The germline CDR1 and CDR2 sequences are SGHDN and FVKESK.

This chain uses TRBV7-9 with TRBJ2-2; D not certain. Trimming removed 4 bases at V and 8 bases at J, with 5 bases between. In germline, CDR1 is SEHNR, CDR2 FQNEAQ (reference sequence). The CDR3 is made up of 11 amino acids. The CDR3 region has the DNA TGTGCCAGCAGCTCGGAAGGGGAGCTGTTTTTT. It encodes CASSSEGELFF.